The 9 T cell receptor delta chains listed next were all sequenced from one sample in a study of gamma-delta T cells after stem cell transplantation (dated by TCRdb to about 2016). The protocol used for the library was RT-PCR. TCRdb lists the instrument as Illumina MiSeq. TCRdb reran clone calling on the public reads with CATT; rows sharing one DNA sequence were then combined. Counted in this sample were over 3,500 delta-chain clones; about 15% of them appeared once. Approximately 4.8% of the sample is held by the ten biggest clonotypes. Material: gamma-delta T cells. These receptors were collected from a human donor. It is not recorded whose cells these are; they may come from a transplant donor.

The chain joins TRDV1 to TRDJ1; TRDD3 aligns across 7 bases. Because TCRdb records no J gene, it was assigned here through a match of the DNA to germline. The V gene end was trimmed by 1 base and the J gene end by 0 bases; junction bases not matched to a gene: 14. The germline CDR1 and CDR2 sequences are TSWWSYY and QGS. The CDR3 extends over 19 amino acids. The CDR3 bases are TGTGCTCTTGGGGAACGAGGAGGACGTGGGGGAGTGTACACCGATAAACTCATCTTT. Translation: CALGERGGRGGVYTDKLIF.

About this clone itself: A read error may account for a junction end that differs from germline. The rearrangement joins TRDV1 to TRDJ1, with 10 bases aligning to TRDD3. The J gene, left out of TCRdb, was set here by checking the DNA against germline. This CDR3 is built from 22 residues. CDR1 and CDR2 (germline): TSWWSYY, QGS. CDR3 DNA sequence: TGTGCTATTGGGGAAACATCGTGTGGGGCGCGTCAGAGGGGGGGATACGCGAAGAAACTCATCTTT. It yields the protein CAIGETSCGARQRGGYAKKLIF.

On this clone itself: One end of the junction varies from germline; a read error may be responsible. The chain has TRDV2 and TRDJ3; 7 bases align to TRDD3. The CDR3 has 18 amino acids. Germline lookup yields CDR1 GEAIGNYY and CDR2 EKD. CDR3 sequence (DNA): TGTGCCTGTGACACCGCTGGGGGCAGCTCCTTGGACACCCGACAGATGTTTTTC. This encodes CACDTAGGSSLDTRQMFF.

This clone was detected a few times. The chain couples TRAV29/DV5 to TRDJ1; 10 positions agree with TRDD3. The CDR3 covers 17 residues. Germline loops: CDR1 NSMFDY, CDR2 ISSIKDK. V was clipped by 5 bases and J by 0 bases; unmatched bases: 13. The CDR3 sequence: CAAHVVRTGGYTDKLIF. DNA for the CDR3: TGTGCAGCCCACGTAGTCCGTACTGGGGGATACACCGATAAACTCATCTTT.

In nucleotides, the CDR3 is TGTGCTCTTGGGGTTTCCTACTCTGGTGGGGAGACCGATAAACTCATCTTT. Its translation is CALGVSYSGGETDKLIF. The chain couples TRDV1 to TRDJ1, with 7 nucleotides matching TRDD2. The CDR3 sequence is 17 residues long. Unmatched junction bases numbered 13, after V lost 4 bases and J lost 2 bases. The V gene's germline CDR1 is TSWWSYY and CDR2 QGS.

The chain combines TRDV1 with TRDJ1; 7 nucleotides align to TRDD3. The ends lost 2 bases at V and 1 base at J; junction bases unmatched: 16. From germline, CDR1 is TSWWSYY and CDR2 QGS. The CDR3 length is 19 residues. DNA of the CDR3: TGTGCTCTTGGGGAAAAGCCTACGGGGTGGGGGACTAGCACCGATAAACTCATCTTT. Its protein product is CALGEKPTGWGTSTDKLIF.

In this sample, this clone turned up a few times. At one end the junction does not follow the germline gene, possibly because of a read error. The chain uses TRDV2 and TRDJ2; D is ambiguous. The CDR3 length is 15 residues. CDR1 is GEAIGNYY, CDR2 EKD, per germline. CDR3 in DNA: TGTGCCTGTGCATTGTACTTGGGCGAAACTGCACACCTCTTCTTT. This sequence encodes CACALYLGETAHLFF.

The CDR3 DNA is TGTGCCTTTGCTGGGCCCTACCCCCTGGGGGATACTTGCACCGATAAACTCATCTTT. The encoded protein is CAFAGPYPLGDTCTDKLIF. This chain joins TRDV3 and TRDJ1, with 11 positions matching TRDD3. The CDR3 covers 19 residues. CDR1 is TVYSNPD, CDR2 GDNSRS, per germline (reference sequence). V was clipped by 2 bases and J by 1 base; unmatched bases: 18.

By share, this clone ranks as medium-sized. The identical CDR3 is also encoded by other nucleotide sequences in the sample. The rearrangement uses TRDV1 and TRDJ1; 11 nucleotides match TRDD3. The V segment lost 2 bases and the J segment 4 bases; nucleotides outside the gene matches: 12. The CDR3 totals 18 residues. Germline V gene lookup returns CDR1 TSWWSYY and CDR2 QGS. The CDR3: CALGEVTGGYRVGDKLIF. The CDR3 DNA reads TGTGCTCTTGGGGAAGTTACTGGGGGATATCGAGTCGGCGATAAACTCATCTTT.